The rows below give T cell receptor beta chains drawn from one sample of a study of T cells in Graves' hyperthyroidism and ophthalmopathy. MiXCR, run by TCRdb on the multiplex PCR reads, gives a single entry per CDR3 protein. This table has almost 500,000 distinct CDR3 sequences, 20% to 25% appearing once. Sequencing was performed on blood. The receptor source for this set is a woman between 65 and 79 years old with Graves' ophthalmopathy. CDR3s include the opening cysteine and the closing phenylalanine or tryptophan. A D gene is named only where the DNA matches it firmly. The size entry is marked missing in some rows and otherwise reads once, few, many or a size class.

.,.,TRBJ1-2,13,TRBV15,TGTGCCACCAGCGGGGGACGGAACTATGGCTACACCTTC,CATSGGRNYGYTF
TRBD2,few,TRBJ2-5,14,TRBV28,TGTGCCAGCAACGTCCCCAAGCGGGAGGGCCCCCAGTACTTC,CASNVPKREGPQYF
.,few,TRBJ1-2,15,TRBV6-2/TRBV6-3,TGTGCCAGCACCAGCCTACCCTTAGGCTACTCGGGCTACACCTTC,CASTSLPLGYSGYTF
.,few,TRBJ2-3,13,TRBV12-3/TRBV12-4,TGTGCCAGCAGCCCCGGGTGGGCAGATACGCAGTATTTT,CASSPGWADTQYF
.,few,TRBJ2-5,8,TRBV28,TGTGCCAGCAGTGCCGCTTACTTC,CASSAAYF
.,.,TRBJ2-1,12,TRBV25-1,TGTGCCAGCAGTGAATGGGCTGGAGGGCAGTTCTTC,CASSEWAGGQFF
.,many,TRBJ2-3,16,TRBV28,TGTGCCAGCAGTTCTGGAGACGGGAGAGGTACAGATACGCAGTATTTT,CASSSGDGRGTDTQYF
.,many,TRBJ1-2,13,TRBV28,TGTGCCACCTCGAAGGGAGGGAAGGGTGGCTACACCTTC,CATSKGGKGGYTF
TRBD2,.,TRBJ2-4,14,TRBV9,TGTGCCAGCAGCACAGAGCGGGGCAAAAACATTCAGTACTTC,CASSTERGKNIQYF
.,.,TRBJ2-5,12,TRBV3-1,TGTGCCAGCAGCCGCTTCCAAGAGACCCAGTACTTC,CASSRFQETQYF
TRBD2,.,TRBJ2-3,15,TRBV20-1,TGCAGTGCTAGAGTTAGCGGGAGGCCAGCAGATACGCAGTATTTT,CSARVSGRPADTQYF
.,many,TRBJ1-4,15,TRBV27,TGTGCCAGCAGGCCCTTCAGGGCAACTAATGAAAAACTGTTTTTT,CASRPFRATNEKLFF
.,few,TRBJ1-5,13,TRBV20-1,TGCAGTGCTAGTCTATATAGCAATCAGCCCCAGCATTTT,CSASLYSNQPQHF
.,.,TRBJ2-3,15,TRBV6-9,TGTGCCAGCAGTTACAGGCGGGCGCGCACAGATGCGCAGTATTTT,CASSYRRARTDAQYF
TRBD2,many,TRBJ2-7,14,TRBV20-1,TGCAGTGCTATGGGACTAGCGGGGCGATACGAGCAGTACTTC,CSAMGLAGRYEQYF
.,few,TRBJ2-3,12,TRBV10-3,TGTGCCACCAGGACTATCACAGATACGCAGTATTTT,CATRTITDTQYF
.,.,TRBJ1-1,16,TRBV3-1,TGTGCCAGCAGCCAAGTGACTACAGGGATGAACACTGAAGCTCTCTTT,CASSQVTTGMNTEALF
.,many,TRBJ1-2,16,TRBV2,TGTGCCAGCAGGGTCGGTATGGCCAGGTCCCCCTATGGCTACACCTTC,CASRVGMARSPYGYTF
.,.,TRBJ1-1,14,TRBV15,TGTGCCACCAGCCACGGGGGGCTGAACACTGAAGCTTTCTTT,CATSHGGLNTEAFF
TRBD2,few,TRBJ2-1,14,TRBV30,TGTGCCTGGGGCGGACTAGCGGGTTTACGTGAGCAGTTCTTC,CAWGGLAGLREQFF
.,.,TRBJ2-7,13,TRBV20-1,TGCAGTGCCGGCGACCGGGAACACTACGAGCAGTACTTC,CSAGDREHYEQYF
.,few,TRBJ2-7,12,TRBV30,TGTGCCTGGAGTGTACGACTTACTAAGCAGTACTTC,CAWSVRLTKQYF
.,few,TRBJ2-7,13,TRBV18,TGTGCCAGCTCACCACCCGGCTGGGACGAGCAGTACTTC,CASSPPGWDEQYF
.,few,TRBJ2-2,12,TRBV6-1,TGTGCCATCTATTCCCCGGTCGGGGAGCTGTTTTTT,CAIYSPVGELFF
TRBD2,few,TRBJ2-1,16,TRBV28,TGTGCCAGCAGCCTCACATGGGGGACTAGCGGAAATGAGCAGTTCTTC,CASSLTWGTSGNEQFF
.,few,TRBJ1-2,14,TRBV20-1,TGCAGTGCCCGAACCCGGGGAATAGGCTATGGCTACACCTTC,CSARTRGIGYGYTF
.,.,TRBJ2-5,15,TRBV25-1,TGTGCCAGCAGTTCGGGACTCAGGCTAAAAGAGACCCAGTACTTC,CASSSGLRLKETQYF
.,few,TRBJ1-1,11,TRBV28,TGTGCCAGCCAGGGGTACACTGAAGCTTTCTTT,CASQGYTEAFF
TRBD2,many,TRBJ2-7,16,TRBV3-1,TGTGCCAGCAGCCAAGACTTACTAGCGGGGACCTACGAGCAGTACTTC,CASSQDLLAGTYEQYF
.,many,TRBJ2-5,14,TRBV28,TGTGCCAGCAGTTTATCCAGGGGGGGAGAGACCCAGTACTTC,CASSLSRGGETQYF
.,.,TRBJ1-1,14,TRBV20-1,TGCAGTGCTACGAGATCTAGTATGAACACTGAAGCTTTCTTT,CSATRSSMNTEAFF
.,many,TRBJ1-2,13,TRBV5-6,TGTGCCAGCGGGAGATGGGCTAACTATGGCTACACCTTC,CASGRWANYGYTF
.,.,TRBJ2-7,14,TRBV6-5,TGTGCCAGCAGTTACGTGTCGGGAGAGTACGAGCAGTACTTC,CASSYVSGEYEQYF
.,many,TRBJ2-3,17,TRBV6-1,TGTGCCAGCAGTGAAAAAGACAGCCGCACAAGCACAGATACGCAGTATTTT,CASSEKDSRTSTDTQYF
.,.,TRBJ2-5,15,TRBV6-1,TGTGCCAGCAGTCCCTGGGACACCAACCAAGAGACCCAGTACTTC,CASSPWDTNQETQYF